This T cell receptor beta chain is drawn from a study of cytomegalovirus exposure and HLA in healthy donors. Study results and limitations: A later analysis by the authors found several of the most significant clusters apparently linked to common viral pathogens. In vitro assays verified that three CMV-associated chains recognized CMV antigens specifically. According to the study, around 160 TCR beta chains were cytomegalovirus-associated.

PCR employed 60 Vbeta and 13 Jbeta primers. This table comes from immunoSEQ multiplex PCR, and its TCRdb copy is limited to in-frame clones, with some not included. Here the sample spans over 150,000 clones, around 78% being singletons. Turning to this clone: Its cognate antigen is unknown.

V was cut by 6 bases and J by 5 bases, with 11 bases left in between. This CDR3 is built from 13 residues. Germline values: CDR1 MNHEY, CDR2 SVGAGI. This receptor was obtained from a woman aged 50 to 65 in good health and CMV-seropositive. The sample taken for sequencing was PBMCs. The V call is TRBV6-5, the J call TRBJ2-1, with TRBD1 as a possible D gene (6 bases). The CDR3 DNA follows: TGTGCCAGCAGGCCCCCAGGGGACAATGAGCAGTTCTTC. This translates into CASRPPGDNEQFF.